This T cell receptor (beta chain) was profiled in a study of blood T cells in healthy people across ages. Study-level results: Older age went with lower TCR beta diversity per million T cells, in a roughly linear way. A conclusive naive versus antigen-experienced comparison was prevented by the unsorted PBMCs. Expanded clonotype shifts may have been confounded, as the donors had an unknown CMV status.

It was with a sample-barcoded 5' primer and a J-beta primer mix that a second PCR of about 6 to 11 cycles was run. TCRdb reprocessed the 5' RACE reads via MiXCR and lists one record per CDR3 protein. The table records around 1,800,000 distinct CDR3 sequences, around 42% of them present only once. V lost 0 bases and J 9 bases, leaving 11 bases between the germline ends. CDR3 size: 13 residues. Only a few counts were recorded for this clonotype. Its specificity is not known. This chain links TRBV12-3 or TRBV12-4 with TRBJ1-1; D not resolved. The origin of this receptor is a human donor in good health. Sequenced input: blood. CDR3 sequence (DNA): TGTGCCAGCAGTTTAGCCTTTCGAGGTAAAGCTTTCTTT. Protein sequence: CASSLAFRGKAFF.